This T cell receptor beta chain was documented in a study of persistence of HIV-infected CD4 T cells. The stimulus was an HIV-1 Gag 15-mer peptide pool, around 1.1 ug/peptide/mL. CD40L-negative CD69-negative CD45RO-high memory CD4+ T cells were sorted as populations depleted of antigen-responding cells. The germline V gene has CDR1 LNHDA and CDR2 SQIVND (reference sequence). V lost 2 bases and J lost 1; bases outside the gene matches: 6. The CDR3 sequence is 16 residues long. As for this clone: Its antigen is unidentified.

This was the immunoSEQ version 4 assay in survey mode. Repertoires were generated with immunoSEQ multiplex PCR, while TCRdb's copy carries only in-frame clones and drops some. Of over 60,000 clones listed, about 81% were seen once; the top ten hold more than 1.5%. The source was CD4+ T cells sorted from PBMCs after roughly 18-hour stimulation, collected from a patient who received antiretroviral therapy. This clonotype was obtained from an adult man with HIV who was CMV-seropositive. The chain joins TRBV19 to TRBJ1-1, with 8 bases aligning to TRBD1. DNA of the CDR3: TGTGCCAGTAGTATAAGGCCGACAGGGGAGAACACTGAAGCTTTCTTT. It yields the protein CASSIRPTGENTEAFF.